This TCR beta chain is from a study of T cells in Graves' hyperthyroidism and ophthalmopathy (dated by TCRdb to between 2018 and 2020). Background on the whole study: Peripheral blood samples were taken at the time of initial diagnosis, prior to any treatment. To identify distinguishing TCR V-J signatures, a discovery cohort of 100 or so patients was used, comprising roughly 45 with Graves' ophthalmopathy and around 60 with stable Graves' hyperthyroidism. Prospective prediction of ophthalmopathy was tested in an independent validation cohort consisting of 18 hyperthyroidism patients and 15 to 17 patients who later progressed to ophthalmopathy. The 85 to 100 discovery patients were divided at random into training and test sets in a 7:3 ratio. In several Graves' hyperthyroidism patients, the study also compared T-cell repertoires from thyroid tissue with T-cell repertoires from blood. Following sampling, methimazole starting at 30 mg daily was given to hyperthyroidism patients, and high-dose intravenous methylprednisolone was given to ophthalmopathy patients. The paper describes TCR Vbeta CDR3 sequencing of about 140 peripheral blood samples, made up of some 42 ophthalmopathy patients, 70 to 80 hyperthyroidism patients and 17 progressor patients. Results the study describes overall, beyond this receptor: A 13 V-J signature model separated ophthalmopathy from stable hyperthyroidism, with around 91% sensitivity and 81.08% specificity in cross-validation and 80%/75% in testing. In validation, the model predicted progression to ophthalmopathy a median of about 6 months before onset, with 70% to 71% sensitivity and 72.22% specificity. Most expanded thyroid clonotypes (frequency above 0.001) were also found in blood, which suggests that blood repertoires may mirror thyroid immune responses. No statistical method was used to fix the sample size in advance, and group allocation was not hidden from the investigators.

Ophthalmopathy patients had moderately to severely active disease, Clinical Activity Score of at least 3, NOSPECS grade of at least 4, and duration under 3 months. Patients with uncontrolled infections, other autoimmune diseases, pregnancy or lactation were excluded. Diagnoses relied on clinical symptoms, serum thyroxine and TRAb, thyroid ultrasound and orbital computed tomography. Ficoll-Paque density gradient centrifugation was used to isolate PBMCs from about 9 ml of fresh peripheral blood. Total RNA was extracted with Trizol reagent, and quality was checked on an Agilent 2100 Bioanalyzer. Relative to germline, V is 6 bases shorter and J is 4 bases shorter, with 19 bases between their ends. CDR3 length: 15 amino acids, cysteine to phenylalanine. CDR3 DNA is the only sequence kept; it has 45 bases, read in frame from the first base. CDR1 is given as SGHDT and CDR2 as YYEEEE, both from the germline V gene.

In the case of this clonotype: The antigen this receptor binds is unknown. The sample holds no much larger clone one base away, and base qualities are not on file.

The TCR beta CDR3 regions were amplified from the RNA transcripts. The TCR CDR3 was subjected to a first round of RT-PCR using the HTBI primer set and the Qiagen OneStep RT-PCR kit. A second multiplex PCR round built the libraries, followed by size selection and purification. Sequencing of the libraries was done on an Illumina HiSeq2000 using paired-end 100 bp reads. On the authors' methods: Raw data were processed with SOAPnuke, discarding reads with adapters, uncalled bases, mean Phred below 15, or no exact constant-primer or identifier match. High-quality paired reads were merged with COPE v1.2.5, and unique nucleotide sequences were defined as clonotypes. MiTCR v1.1 was used to align clonotypes to the IMGT TRBV, TRBD and TRBJ reference segments. Only V-J combinations with frequency above 0.0001, covering about 99% of repertoires, were analysed. The TCS score was defined as F50 (clonal expansion) divided by E x V (chaos), with BLOSUM62-based TCRdist calculated between CDR3 peptides within each V-J. Welch's t-statistics and random forest reduced just over 500 V-J features to about 13, which were used in a naive Bayes classifier (R e1071). TCRdb trimmed public reads at Q25 via fastp, called clones via MiXCR and kept in-frame beta chains. Rows are combined by CDR3 protein, so each entry shows the most common genes and DNA. In this record, the V and J calls reflect TCRdb's handling and not the investigators' own analysis. The sample table shows 450,000 to 550,000 distinct CDR3 sequences, and approximately 25% are seen once. Approximately 10% of the sample rests with the top ten.

The sample comprised blood. The V and J genes are TRBV5-6 and TRBJ1-2, with the D gene not clear enough to name. The sequence was collected from a woman aged 25 to 39 with Graves' ophthalmopathy. The CDR3 corresponds to CASTIRPSLAYGYTF. The DNA sequence reads TGTGCCAGCACCATAAGACCTTCCCTTGCCTATGGCTACACCTTC.